Shown below are 30 T cell receptor beta chains from a single sample sequenced in a study of cytomegalovirus exposure and HLA in healthy donors. PCR involved 60 Vbeta and 13 Jbeta primers. Profiled with immunoSEQ multiplex PCR; TCRdb holds only in-frame clones, not every one. The data contain some 140,000 clones, 60% to 80% of them singletons. Sample: PBMCs. Receptors were obtained from a young man in good health and CMV-seropositive.

This clone was observed a few times. The chain has TRBV25-1 and TRBJ1-1; a possible D gene is TRBD1 (5 bases). Germline CDR1 reads MGHDK; CDR2 reads SYGVNS. CDR3 length: 14 residues. The V and J ends lost 6 bases and 1 base respectively, with 12 bases between them. The CDR3 here is CASRGWGRNTEAFF. In nucleotides, the CDR3 is TGTGCCAGCAGGGGATGGGGCAGGAACACTGAAGCTTTCTTT.

This clone was recorded only once. The chain joins TRBV9 to TRBJ2-7; 8 bases are shared with TRBD1. V dropped 4 bases and J dropped 0; count of bases not matched to a gene: 6. Germline-derived CDR1 and CDR2 are SGDLS and YYNGEE. There are 15 residues in the CDR3. CDR3 sequence reads: CASSPWTGSSYEQYF. In DNA form, the CDR3 reads TGTGCCAGCAGCCCGTGGACAGGGAGCTCCTACGAGCAGTACTTC.

The rearrangement links TRBV28 to TRBJ2-7; D possibly corresponds to TRBD1 (6 bases). The CDR3 runs 14 residues. Germline CDR1 MDHEN, CDR2 SYDVKM. V lost 6 bases and J 1 base, leaving 13 bases between the germline ends. CDR3 loop: CASRGPGTSYEQYF. Written as DNA, the CDR3 is TGTGCCAGCAGAGGTCCCGGGACATCCTACGAGCAGTACTTC.

This chain uses TRBV7-9 with TRBJ2-1; TRBD2 matches 9 bases. The germline gives CDR1 SEHNR, CDR2 FQNEAQ (reference sequence). This CDR3 has 15 amino acids. With 5 bases clipped from V and 7 bases from J, the junction kept 9 bases outside the gene matches. CDR3 amino acids: CASSPDSGRWNEQFF. The CDR3 DNA is TGTGCCAGCAGCCCAGATAGCGGGAGATGGAATGAGCAGTTCTTC. The whole variable domain, filled in from reference TRBV7-9 and TRBJ2-1, reads DTGVSQNPRHKITKRGQNVTFRCDPISEHNRLYWYRQTLGQGPEFLTYFQNEAQLEKSRLLSDRFSAERPKGSFSTLEIQRTEQGDSAMYLCASSPDSGRWNEQFFGPGTRLTVL.

The chain is built from TRBV4-2 and TRBJ2-7, with a weak D call TRBD2 (6 bases). Looked up from germline, CDR1 is LGHNA and CDR2 is YNFKEQ. CDR3 size: 15 residues. V was trimmed by 1 base and J by 5 bases, leaving 15 bases between them. CDR3 in DNA: TGTGCCAGCAGCCAAGGTGCTGGGATAGCGGACGAGCAGTACTTC. This codes for CASSQGAGIADEQYF.

V usage is TRBV2 and J usage is TRBJ2-7; possible D gene TRBD1, 6 bases. Looked up from germline, CDR1 is SNHLY and CDR2 is FYNNEI. V gave up 2 bases and J gave up 6 bases, with 11 bases separating them. The CDR3 is 13 residues long. This CDR3 is CASSEQGLSEQYF. The CDR3 DNA reads as TGTGCCAGCAGTGAACAGGGGTTGAGCGAGCAGTACTTC.

The rearrangement links TRBV15 to TRBJ2-7; 7 nucleotides line up with TRBD2. Germline CDR1 LNHNV, CDR2 YYDKDF (reference sequence). V shed 3 bases, J shed 0 bases, and the junction held 5 bases outside the gene matches. The CDR3 is 15 amino acids. The CDR3 sequence is CATSRERGSSYEQYF. In DNA, the CDR3 is TGTGCCACCAGCAGGGAGCGGGGCAGCTCCTACGAGCAGTACTTC.

The chain has TRBV19 and TRBJ1-6; unclear D gene. V shed 6 bases and J shed 7 bases, with 7 bases lying between them. The CDR3 length is 12 residues. The germline V gene has CDR1 LNHDA and CDR2 SQIVND (reference sequence). The DNA of the CDR3 is TGTGCCAGTAGCCTTCAGAATTCACCCCTCCACTTT. Protein sequence: CASSLQNSPLHF.

V gene TRBV19 combines with J gene TRBJ1-2; D may be TRBD1 (5 bases). CDR3 size: 11 residues. The germline CDR1 and CDR2 sequences are LNHDA and SQIVND (reference sequence). V lost 7 bases and J 7 bases, leaving 10 bases between the germline ends. CDR3 region: CASTRGGGYTF. DNA for the CDR3: TGTGCCAGTACAAGGGGTGGTGGCTACACCTTC. The full variable domain, completed using reference TRBV19 and TRBJ1-2, is DGGITQSPKYLFRKEGQNVTLSCEQNLNHDAMYWYRQDPGQGLRLIYYSQIVNDFQKGDIAEGYSVSREKKESFPLTVTSAQKNPTAFYLCASTRGGGYTFGSGTRLTVV.

This clone has only a few counts. The V and J genes are TRBV7-2 and TRBJ1-2, with 9 bases identical to TRBD1. The CDR3 sequence is 14 residues long. Germline V CDR1 and CDR2: SGHTA, FQGNSA. V shed 5 bases, J shed 4 bases, and the junction held 5 bases outside the gene matches. The CDR3: CASSLVGQGYGYTF. The CDR3 coding sequence is TGTGCCAGCAGCCTAGTGGGACAGGGCTATGGCTACACCTTC.

The CDR3 loop is CASSTSGQGYLNTEAFF. The CDR3 bases are TGCGCCAGCAGCACCTCGGGACAGGGCTACCTAAACACTGAAGCTTTCTTT. V usage is TRBV5-1 and J usage is TRBJ1-1; 9 nucleotides align to TRBD1. J was trimmed by 2 bases and V by 4 bases; bases with no gene match: 12. From germline, CDR1 is SGHRS and CDR2 YFSETQ. The CDR3 extends over 17 amino acids.

This chain uses TRBV5-1 with TRBJ2-3; TRBD2 aligns across 16 bases. Unmatched junction bases numbered 6, after V lost 1 base and J lost 4 bases. CDR1 and CDR2 (germline): SGHRS, YFSETQ. This CDR3 is 18 amino acids long. The CDR3 loop is CASSLLGLAGGRADTQYF. The CDR3 nucleotides are TGCGCCAGCAGCTTGTTGGGACTAGCGGGAGGGCGGGCAGATACGCAGTATTTT.

The chain carries TRBV30 and TRBJ2-7; 8 bases match TRBD1. CDR1 is GTSNPN, CDR2 SVGIG, per germline (reference sequence). Germline trimming cut 2 bases from V and 2 bases from J; bases unmatched to any gene: 2. The CDR3 is made up of 13 amino acids. The CDR3 here is CAWSPTGAYEQYF. CDR3 sequence (DNA): TGTGCCTGGAGTCCGACAGGGGCCTACGAGCAGTACTTC.

This sequence joins TRBV9 and TRBJ1-5, with 9 bases aligning to TRBD1. The V gene end was trimmed by 3 bases and the J gene end by 7 bases; junction bases not matched to a gene: 17. CDR1 is SGDLS, CDR2 YYNGEE, per germline. The CDR3 loop spans 18 amino acids. CDR3 sequence: CASSDIKSRDREGQPQHF. The CDR3 bases are TGTGCCAGCAGCGATATAAAAAGCCGGGACAGGGAAGGACAGCCCCAGCATTTT.

The chain recombines TRBV7-6 with TRBJ2-7; D call uncertain. CDR3 size: 15 residues. CDR1 is SGHVS, CDR2 FNYEAQ, per germline. Trimming took off 1 base at V and 0 bases at J, with 10 bases between the two ends. The CDR3 region is CASSLEFGNSYEQYF. Written as DNA, the CDR3 is TGTGCCAGCAGCTTAGAGTTTGGCAACTCCTACGAGCAGTACTTC.

This chain connects TRBV10-3 to TRBJ1-1; a possible D gene is TRBD1 (6 bases). The V end was cut by 8 bases, the J end by 8 bases, with 12 bases between. Germline CDR1 reads ENHRY; CDR2 reads SYGVKD. This CDR3 contains 11 residues. The CDR3 nucleotides read TGTGCCATCGGAAACGGACAGGAAGCTTTCTTT. Residues: CAIGNGQEAFF.

The gene calls are TRBV6-6 and TRBJ1-2, with TRBD1 identical over 7 bases. The germline gives CDR1 MNHNY, CDR2 SVGAGI (reference sequence). The V and J ends lost 7 bases and 4 bases, in that order; junction bases with no gene match: 12. This CDR3 contains 15 residues. The CDR3, as DNA: TGTGCCAGCACCAACCCACAGGGGTACAGCTATGGCTACACCTTC. This sequence encodes CASTNPQGYSYGYTF.

The J gene is TRBJ2-3, the V gene TRBV27; 11 nucleotides align to TRBD2. V gave up 1 base and J gave up 6 bases; unmatched junction bases: 6. Per the germline V gene, CDR1 is MNHEY and CDR2 is SMNVEV (reference sequence). The CDR3 loop spans 16 amino acids. CDR3 sequence: CASSLYTSGSSDTQYF. The CDR3 DNA reads TGTGCCAGCAGTTTATATACTAGCGGGAGTTCTGATACGCAGTATTTT.

V gene TRBV29-1 combines with J gene TRBJ1-1; TRBD1 might be the D (6 bases). The CDR3 runs 14 residues. V was trimmed by 7 bases and J by 4 bases, leaving 19 bases between them. Germline CDR1 reads SQVTM; CDR2 reads ANQGSEA. The CDR3 DNA sequence: TGCAGCGGGGGGGGCAGGGGAGGTGGCACTGAAGCTTTCTTT. Encoded protein: CSGGGRGGGTEAFF.

The rearrangement links TRBV7-9 to TRBJ2-5; D may be TRBD2 (5 bases). Per germline, CDR1 SEHNR and CDR2 FQNEAQ (reference sequence). Trimming removed 2 bases at V and 5 bases at J, with 12 bases between. The CDR3 is 14 residues long. The CDR3 nucleotides are TGTGCCAGCAGCTTATCGAGGGAGAGGGAGACCCAGTACTTC. This gives the protein CASSLSRERETQYF.

The V gene is TRBV5-1, the J gene TRBJ2-7; 7 positions agree with TRBD2. Germline CDR1 and CDR2: SGHRS and YFSETQ. The CDR3 contains 15 residues. Trimming took 5 bases from V and 5 from J; bases not matched to a gene: 13. The CDR3 DNA is TGCGCCAGCAGGGGTCGGGGCGGGAGTGTCAACGAGCAGTACTTC. Amino acids: CASRGRGGSVNEQYF.

The gene calls are TRBV28 and TRBJ2-2; no definite D call. Germline CDR1 reads MDHEN; CDR2 reads SYDVKM. Trimming left V 6 bases short and J 3 bases short, with 14 bases between. The CDR3 extends over 15 amino acids. The chain's CDR3 is CASSPAQRDTGELFF. DNA for the CDR3: TGTGCCAGCAGCCCCGCGCAGCGCGACACCGGGGAGCTGTTTTTT.

The chain couples TRBV5-1 to TRBJ2-1; no firm D call. Germline-derived CDR1 and CDR2 are SGHRS and YFSETQ. V dropped 7 bases and J dropped 14 bases, with 22 bases sitting between them. The CDR3 is made up of 13 amino acids. CDR3 nucleotide sequence: TGCGCCAGCGGAGTGGATTCGAACAATGATGAGTTCTTC. Its translation is CASGVDSNNDEFF.

The gene calls are TRBV19 and TRBJ1-1; 7 positions match TRBD1. Germline CDR1 and CDR2: LNHDA and SQIVND (reference sequence). This CDR3 contains 17 residues. Germline trimming cut 3 bases from V and 0 bases from J; bases unmatched to any gene: 10. The CDR3 reads CASSITGDLPMNTEAFF. The CDR3 DNA is TGTGCCAGTAGTATCACAGGGGACCTCCCGATGAACACTGAAGCTTTCTTT.

The chain combines TRBV5-5 with TRBJ2-7; D might be TRBD2 (6 bases). In germline, CDR1 is SGHKS, CDR2 YYEKEE (reference sequence). The germline V and J ends were trimmed by 2 bases and 0 bases, with 9 bases remaining between them. The CDR3 contains 14 residues. The CDR3: CASSLQRASYEQYF. In DNA form, the CDR3 reads TGTGCCAGCAGCTTACAGCGGGCCTCCTACGAGCAGTACTTC.

V gene TRBV19 combines with J gene TRBJ2-7, with D perhaps matching TRBD1 (5 bases). CDR1 LNHDA and CDR2 SQIVND come from the germline V gene (reference sequence). CDR3 length: 13 amino acids. With 3 bases removed from V and 5 bases from J, the gap between germline ends came to 11 bases. CDR3 amino acids: CASSIGQANEQYF. The CDR3 DNA sequence: TGTGCCAGTAGTATCGGACAAGCTAACGAGCAGTACTTC.

DNA of the CDR3: TGCAGCGTTGAGACGGACAGTGAAGCTTTCTTT. Its protein is CSVETDSEAFF. This sequence joins TRBV29-1 and TRBJ1-1, with a tentative D call TRBD1 (6 bases). With 3 bases removed from V and 7 bases from J, the gap between germline ends came to 9 bases. The germline V gene encodes CDR1 SQVTM and CDR2 ANQGSEA. CDR3 size: 11 residues.

This chain joins TRBV4-2 and TRBJ2-7, with TRBD1 matching 10 bases. The tail of the sequence fits TRBJ2-1 better, so the J call may be wrong. The germline V gene has CDR1 LGHNA and CDR2 YNFKEQ. The CDR3 spans 15 residues. The CDR3 DNA reads as TGTGCCAGCAGCCCCCGTGGTGGGACAGGGGATGAGCAGTTCTTC. Its protein product is CASSPRGGTGDEQFF.

This chain joins TRBV4-2 and TRBJ1-1; D ambiguous. Trimming pared 2 bases from V and 0 bases from J, leaving 7 bases between. The CDR3 is 14 amino acids. Germline CDR1 is LGHNA and CDR2 is YNFKEQ. Written as DNA, the CDR3 is TGTGCCAGCAGCCAATCTTTATTGAACACTGAAGCTTTCTTT. The encoded protein is CASSQSLLNTEAFF.

A few counts support this clone. The rearrangement joins TRBV28 to TRBJ2-3; TRBD1 aligns across 7 bases. In germline, CDR1 is MDHEN, CDR2 SYDVKM. J gave up 3 bases and V 5 bases, and 5 bases lay outside the gene matches. The CDR3 extends over 14 amino acids. This chain's CDR3 is CASSTGTETDTQYF. The CDR3, as DNA: TGTGCCAGCAGTACCGGGACAGAGACAGATACGCAGTATTTT.